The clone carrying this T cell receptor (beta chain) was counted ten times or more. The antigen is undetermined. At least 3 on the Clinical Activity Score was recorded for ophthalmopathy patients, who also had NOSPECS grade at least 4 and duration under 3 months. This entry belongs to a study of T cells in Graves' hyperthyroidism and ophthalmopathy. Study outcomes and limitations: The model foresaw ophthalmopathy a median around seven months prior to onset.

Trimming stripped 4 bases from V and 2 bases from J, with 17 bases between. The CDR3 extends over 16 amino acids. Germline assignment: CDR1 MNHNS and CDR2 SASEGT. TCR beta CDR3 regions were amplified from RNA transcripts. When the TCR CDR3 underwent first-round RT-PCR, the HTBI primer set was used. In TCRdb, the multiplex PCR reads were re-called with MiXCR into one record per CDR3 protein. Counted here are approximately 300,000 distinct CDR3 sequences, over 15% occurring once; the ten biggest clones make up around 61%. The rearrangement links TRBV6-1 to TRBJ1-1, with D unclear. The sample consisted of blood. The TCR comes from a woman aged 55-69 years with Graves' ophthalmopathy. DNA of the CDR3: TGTGCCAGCAGTGGGCGCGTGTACAGAGATAACACTGAAGCTTTCTTT. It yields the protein CASSGRVYRDNTEAFF.